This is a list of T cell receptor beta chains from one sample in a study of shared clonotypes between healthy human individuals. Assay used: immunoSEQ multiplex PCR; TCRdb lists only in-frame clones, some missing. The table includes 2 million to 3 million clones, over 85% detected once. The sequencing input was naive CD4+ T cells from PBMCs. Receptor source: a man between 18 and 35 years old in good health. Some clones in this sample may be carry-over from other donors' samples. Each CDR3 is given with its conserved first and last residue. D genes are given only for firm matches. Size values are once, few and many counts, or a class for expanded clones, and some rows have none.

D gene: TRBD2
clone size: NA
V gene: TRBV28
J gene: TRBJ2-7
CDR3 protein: CASGTSSGRYEQYF
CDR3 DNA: TGTGCCAGCGGTACTTCGAGCGGGAGGTACGAGCAGTACTTC

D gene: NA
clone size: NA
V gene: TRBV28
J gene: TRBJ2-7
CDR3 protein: CASSSAGGGHFYEQYF
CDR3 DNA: TGTGCCAGCAGTTCGGCAGGGGGAGGCCATTTTTACGAGCAGTACTTC

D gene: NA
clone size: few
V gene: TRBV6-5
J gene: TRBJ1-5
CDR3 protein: CASRLTGLTDQPQHF
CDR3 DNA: TGTGCCAGCAGACTAACAGGGTTAACGGATCAGCCCCAGCATTTT

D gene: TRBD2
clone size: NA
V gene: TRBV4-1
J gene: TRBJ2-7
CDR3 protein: CASSQMGLGTSGRETYEQYF
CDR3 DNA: TGCGCCAGCAGCCAGATGGGTCTCGGGACTAGCGGGAGGGAAACCTACGAGCAGTACTTC

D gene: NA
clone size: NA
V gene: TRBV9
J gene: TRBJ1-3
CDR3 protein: CASSVNRDGNTIYF
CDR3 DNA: TGTGCCAGCAGCGTAAACAGGGATGGAAACACCATATATTTT

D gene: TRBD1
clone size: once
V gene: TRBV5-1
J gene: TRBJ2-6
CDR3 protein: CASKLPGQGFSGANVLTF
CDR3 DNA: TGCGCCAGCAAGCTTCCGGGACAGGGATTTTCTGGGGCCAACGTCCTGACTTTC

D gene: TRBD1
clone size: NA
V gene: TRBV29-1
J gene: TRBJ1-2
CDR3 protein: CSVPKKIGTGTNYGYTF
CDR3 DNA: TGCAGCGTACCAAAAAAAATAGGGACAGGTACTAACTATGGCTACACCTTC

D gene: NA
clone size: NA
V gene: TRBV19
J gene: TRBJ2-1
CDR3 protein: CASSIGGSTYNEQFF
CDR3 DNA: TGTGCCAGTAGTATAGGTGGGAGCACCTACAATGAGCAGTTCTTC

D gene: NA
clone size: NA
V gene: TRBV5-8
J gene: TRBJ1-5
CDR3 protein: CASSYRVGQPQHF
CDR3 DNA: TGTGCCAGCAGCTACAGGGTAGGGCAGCCCCAGCATTTT

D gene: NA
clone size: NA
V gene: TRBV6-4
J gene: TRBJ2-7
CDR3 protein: CASSYSLGGEQYF
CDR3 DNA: TGTGCCAGCAGTTACTCTCTTGGAGGCGAGCAGTACTTC

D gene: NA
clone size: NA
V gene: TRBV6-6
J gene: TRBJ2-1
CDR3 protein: CASSKTNEQFF
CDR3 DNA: TGTGCCAGCAGTAAAACAAATGAGCAGTTCTTC

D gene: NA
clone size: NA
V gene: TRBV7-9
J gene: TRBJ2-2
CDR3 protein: CASSLLGARDTGELFF
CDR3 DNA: TGTGCCAGCAGCTTACTAGGGGCGCGGGACACCGGGGAGCTGTTTTTT

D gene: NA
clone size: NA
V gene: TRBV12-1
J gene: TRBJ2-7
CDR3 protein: CASSFVAGGIHEQYF
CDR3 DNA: NA

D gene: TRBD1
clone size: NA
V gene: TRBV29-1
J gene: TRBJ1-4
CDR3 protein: CSVGQAINEKLFF
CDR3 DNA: TGCAGCGTGGGACAGGCGATTAATGAAAAACTGTTTTTT

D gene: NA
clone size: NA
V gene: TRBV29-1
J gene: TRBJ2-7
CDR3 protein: CSTLRGYEQYF
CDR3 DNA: TGCAGCACCCTTCGGGGCTACGAGCAGTACTTC

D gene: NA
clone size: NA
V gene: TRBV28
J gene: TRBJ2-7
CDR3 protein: CASSSYSGYEQYF
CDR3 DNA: TGTGCCAGCAGTTCATATAGCGGCTACGAGCAGTACTTC

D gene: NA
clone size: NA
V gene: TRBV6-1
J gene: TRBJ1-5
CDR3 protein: CASNIRGPNQPQHF
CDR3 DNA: TGTGCCAGCAACATACGCGGACCAAATCAGCCCCAGCATTTT

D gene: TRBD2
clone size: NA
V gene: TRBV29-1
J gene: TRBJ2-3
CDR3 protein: CSVEAGTSGRARIDTQYF
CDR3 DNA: TGCAGCGTTGAAGCCGGGACTAGCGGGAGGGCCCGGATAGATACGCAGTATTTT

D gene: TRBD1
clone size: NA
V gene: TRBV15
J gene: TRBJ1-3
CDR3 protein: CATSRDQGASGNTIYF
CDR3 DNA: TGTGCCACCAGCAGAGATCAGGGGGCGTCTGGAAACACCATATATTTT

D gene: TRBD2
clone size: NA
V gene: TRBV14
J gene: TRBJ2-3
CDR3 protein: CASSREVGRAPDTQYF
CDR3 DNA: TGTGCCAGCAGCCGGGAGGTCGGGAGGGCGCCTGATACGCAGTATTTT

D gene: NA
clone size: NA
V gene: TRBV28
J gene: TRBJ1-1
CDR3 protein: CASSLWGRVNTEAFF
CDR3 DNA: TGTGCCAGCAGTTTATGGGGGAGGGTGAACACTGAAGCTTTCTTT

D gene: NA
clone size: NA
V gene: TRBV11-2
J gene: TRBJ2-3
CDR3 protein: CASSLKTRPYTQYF
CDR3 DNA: TGTGCCAGCAGCCTTAAGACGAGACCCTATACGCAGTATTTT

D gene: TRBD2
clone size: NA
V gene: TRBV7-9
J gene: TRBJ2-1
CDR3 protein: CASSLGGIAGEGGYNEQFF
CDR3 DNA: TGTGCCAGCAGCTTAGGCGGAATAGCGGGAGAGGGGGGTTACAATGAGCAGTTCTTC

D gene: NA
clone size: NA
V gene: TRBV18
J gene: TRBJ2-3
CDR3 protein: CASSFTGPTDTQYF
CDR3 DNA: TGTGCCAGCTCATTTACGGGACCCACAGATACGCAGTATTTT

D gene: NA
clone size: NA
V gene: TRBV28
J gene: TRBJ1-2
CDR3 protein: CAVYRRPGNYGYTF
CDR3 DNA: TGTGCCGTATATCGGCGTCCAGGGAACTATGGCTACACCTTC

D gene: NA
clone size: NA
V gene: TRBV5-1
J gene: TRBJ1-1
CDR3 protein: CASRGGANTEAFF
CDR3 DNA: TGCGCCAGCAGGGGGGGTGCGAACACTGAAGCTTTCTTT

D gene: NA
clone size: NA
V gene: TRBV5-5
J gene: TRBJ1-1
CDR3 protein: CASSTYSSGGTEAFF
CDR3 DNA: TGTGCCAGCAGCACATACTCATCCGGGGGCACTGAAGCTTTCTTT

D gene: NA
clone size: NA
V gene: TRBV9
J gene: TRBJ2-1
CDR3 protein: CASTQGGHHINNEQFF
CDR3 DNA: TGTGCCAGCACCCAGGGGGGACATCATATTAACAATGAGCAGTTCTTC

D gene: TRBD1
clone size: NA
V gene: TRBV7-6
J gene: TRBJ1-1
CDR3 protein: CASSLTTGVNTEAFF
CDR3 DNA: TGTGCCAGCAGCTTGACCACAGGGGTGAACACTGAAGCTTTCTTT

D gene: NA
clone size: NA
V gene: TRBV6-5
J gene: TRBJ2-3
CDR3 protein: CASSYSGMTYTDTQYF
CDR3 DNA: TGTGCCAGCAGTTACTCAGGGATGACCTACACAGATACGCAGTATTTT

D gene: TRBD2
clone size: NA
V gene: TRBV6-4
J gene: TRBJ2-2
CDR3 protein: CASSDGRDTGELFF
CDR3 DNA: TGTGCCAGCAGTGACGGGAGGGACACCGGGGAGCTGTTTTTT

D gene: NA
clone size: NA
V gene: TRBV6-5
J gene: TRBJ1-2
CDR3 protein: CASSPGPRPYGYTF
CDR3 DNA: TGTGCCAGCAGTCCTGGGCCGCGTCCGTATGGCTACACCTTC

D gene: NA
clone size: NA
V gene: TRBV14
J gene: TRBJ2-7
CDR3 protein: CASSRPGGSSYEQYF
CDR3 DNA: TGTGCCAGCAGCCGACCCGGCGGCTCCTCCTACGAGCAGTACTTC

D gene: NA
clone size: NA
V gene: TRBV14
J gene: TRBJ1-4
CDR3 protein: CASSQVGGRNEKLFF
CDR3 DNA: TGTGCCAGCAGCCAAGTAGGCGGAAGGAATGAAAAACTGTTTTTT

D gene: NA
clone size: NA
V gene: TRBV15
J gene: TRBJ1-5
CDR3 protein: CATSRDPSGGSLPQHF
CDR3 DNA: TGTGCCACCAGCAGAGACCCTTCGGGCGGCAGTTTGCCCCAGCATTTT

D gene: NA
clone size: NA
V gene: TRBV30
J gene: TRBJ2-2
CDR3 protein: CAWRPGRTNTGELFF
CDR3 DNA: TGTGCCTGGAGGCCCGGCAGAACAAACACCGGGGAGCTGTTTTTT

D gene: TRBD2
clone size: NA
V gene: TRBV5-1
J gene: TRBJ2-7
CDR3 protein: CASSPLLAATYEQYF
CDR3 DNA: TGCGCCAGCAGCCCCCTTCTAGCGGCTACCTACGAGCAGTACTTC